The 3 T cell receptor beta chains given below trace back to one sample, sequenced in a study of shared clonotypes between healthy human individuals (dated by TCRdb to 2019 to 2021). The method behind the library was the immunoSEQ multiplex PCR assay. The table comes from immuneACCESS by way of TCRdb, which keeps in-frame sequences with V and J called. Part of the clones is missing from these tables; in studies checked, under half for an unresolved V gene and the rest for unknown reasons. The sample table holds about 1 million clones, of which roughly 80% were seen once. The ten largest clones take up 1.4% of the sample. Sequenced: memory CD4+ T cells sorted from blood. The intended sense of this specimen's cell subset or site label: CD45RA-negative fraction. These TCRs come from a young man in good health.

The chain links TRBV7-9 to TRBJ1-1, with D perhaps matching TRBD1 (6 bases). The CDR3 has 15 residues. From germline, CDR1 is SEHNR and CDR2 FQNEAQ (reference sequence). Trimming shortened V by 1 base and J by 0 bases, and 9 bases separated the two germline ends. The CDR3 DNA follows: TGTGCCAGCAGCTTAGGACAGGCCTTGAACACTGAAGCTTTCTTT. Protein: CASSLGQALNTEAFF. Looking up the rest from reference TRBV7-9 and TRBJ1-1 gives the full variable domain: DTGVSQNPRHKITKRGQNVTFRCDPISEHNRLYWYRQTLGQGPEFLTYFQNEAQLEKSRLLSDRFSAERPKGSFSTLEIQRTEQGDSAMYLCASSLGQALNTEAFFGQGTRLTVV.

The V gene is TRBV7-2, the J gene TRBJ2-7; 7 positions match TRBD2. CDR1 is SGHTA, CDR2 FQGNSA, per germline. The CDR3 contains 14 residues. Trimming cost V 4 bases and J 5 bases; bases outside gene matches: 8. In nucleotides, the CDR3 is TGTGCCAGCAGCTCCGGGACTACCCCCGACGAGCAGTACTTC. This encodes CASSSGTTPDEQYF.

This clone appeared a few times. CDR3 sequence: CASSNSYTF. CDR3 sequence (DNA): TGTGCCAGCAGCAATAGCTACACCTTC. V gene TRBV21-1 combines with J gene TRBJ1-2. TRBV21-1 is reported as a pseudogene. The CDR3 has 9 residues.